The 32 T cell receptor beta chains reported below all come from one sample, sequenced in a study of graft-versus-host responses after intestinal transplantation. Repertoires were generated with immunoSEQ multiplex PCR, while TCRdb's copy carries only in-frame clones and drops some. The data hold 100,000 or so clones, with about 94% observed a single time. No antigen has been assigned to these receptors. This specimen was unstimulated CD4+ T cells sorted from spleen or lymph node cells, taken before intestinal transplant. The source of these receptors is a human donor who received an intestinal transplant.

The chain couples TRBV21-1 to TRBJ1-5. TRBV21-1 is listed as a pseudogene. The CDR3 has 11 amino acids. CDR3 region: CASSIDQPQHF. As DNA, the CDR3 is TGTGCCAGCAGCATCGATCAGCCCCAGCATTTT.

Only a few counts were recorded for this clone. This chain connects TRBV2 to TRBJ2-2, with a tentative D call TRBD1 (5 bases). The germline gives CDR1 SNHLY, CDR2 FYNNEI. The CDR3 length is 13 residues. Trimming pared 6 bases from V and 5 bases from J, leaving 10 bases between. CDR3 region: CASSNRLTGELFF. CDR3 coding DNA: TGTGCCAGCAGCAACAGGTTAACCGGGGAGCTGTTTTTT.

The chain has TRBV7-3 and TRBJ1-5, with 8 bases matching TRBD1. The CDR3 covers 17 residues. Germline CDR1 and CDR2: SGHTA and FQGTGA. Unmatched junction bases numbered 6, after V lost 1 base and J lost 1 base. CDR3 sequence: CASSLRIHRGSNQPQHF. DNA of the CDR3: TGTGCCAGCAGCTTAAGAATCCACAGGGGGAGCAATCAGCCCCAGCATTTT. Using reference TRBV7-3 and TRBJ1-5 for the parts outside the CDR3, the full variable domain is GAGVSQTPSNKVTEKGKYVELRCDPISGHTALYWYRQSLGQGPEFLIYFQGTGAADDSGLPNDRFFAVRPEGSVSTLKIQRTERGDSAVYLCASSLRIHRGSNQPQHFGDGTRLSIL.

This chain links TRBV4-1 with TRBJ2-5; 9 positions agree with TRBD2. The J call may be faulty, since TRBJ2-7 better matches the DNA end. Germline V gives CDR1 MGHRA, CDR2 YSYEKL. The CDR3 length is 17 residues. In DNA form, the CDR3 reads TGCGCCAGCAGCCAATTCGGGTCTGGCGGGAGGGACCACGAGCAGTACTTC. Translating gives CASSQFGSGGRDHEQYF.

This sequence joins TRBV7-8 and TRBJ2-1; 9 nucleotides match TRBD1. The CDR3 spans 13 residues. Trimming took 5 bases from V and 15 from J; bases not matched to a gene: 11. Germline V lookup: CDR1 SGHVS, CDR2 FQNEAQ. This chain's CDR3 is CASSRGDRDGLFF. The CDR3 nucleotides are TGTGCCAGCAGCCGGGGGGACAGGGACGGTTTGTTCTTC.

V usage is TRBV5-1 and J usage is TRBJ2-7, with 8 bases identical to TRBD1. J gave up 6 bases and V 1 base, and 6 bases lay outside the gene matches. CDR3 length: 14 amino acids. Germline V lookup: CDR1 SGHRS, CDR2 YFSETQ. As DNA, the CDR3 is TGCGCCAGCAGCTTGAGGACAGGGTGGGGCGAGCAGTACTTC. It yields the protein CASSLRTGWGEQYF.

This clone occurred once. The gene calls are TRBV5-1 and TRBJ2-7; possible D gene TRBD2, 7 bases. CDR3 length equals 18 residues. Germline CDR1 is SGHRS and CDR2 is YFSETQ. V shed 9 bases and J shed 3 bases, with 31 bases lying between them. CDR3 DNA: TGCGCCATCACGCCCGCCCGGGGGGCCACCCTGATATTCTACGAGCAGTACTTC. Translation: CAITPARGATLIFYEQYF.

The chain couples TRBV7-2 to TRBJ2-2, with a tentative D call TRBD1 (6 bases). Between the trimmed V and J ends, which lost 6 bases and 4 bases, there was a span of 21 bases. Germline CDR1 and CDR2: SGHTA and FQGNSA. The CDR3 is 17 residues long. As DNA, the CDR3 is TGTGCCAGCAGTCGCAGGTCTGGGGGCACGGGCACCGGGGAGCTGTTTTTT. This translates into CASSRRSGGTGTGELFF. Full variable domain (remainder filled in from reference TRBV7-2 and TRBJ2-2): GAGVSQSPSNKVTEKGKDVELRCDPISGHTALYWYRQSLGQGLEFLIYFQGNSAPDKSGLPSDRFSAERTGGSVSTLTIQRTQQEDSAVYLCASSRRSGGTGTGELFFGEGSRLTVL.

CDR3 sequence: CAWSVWSSGRVGTGELFF. The CDR3 DNA reads TGTGCCTGGAGTGTATGGAGTAGCGGGAGAGTAGGCACCGGGGAGCTGTTTTTT. The V gene is TRBV30, the J gene TRBJ2-2, with 9 bases lining up with TRBD2. The CDR3 length is 18 residues. Germline-derived CDR1 and CDR2 are GTSNPN and SVGIG (reference sequence). V trimming: 0 bases; J trimming: 4 bases; junction bases outside the gene matches: 12. The whole variable domain, remainder taken from reference TRBV30 and TRBJ2-2, is SQTIHQWPATLVQPVGSPLSLECTVEGTSNPNLYWYRQAAGRGLQLLFYSVGIGQISSEVPQNLSASRPQDRQFILSSKKLLLSDSGFYLCAWSVWSSGRVGTGELFFGEGSRLTVL.

The chain links TRBV5-1 to TRBJ2-5; 7 bases align to TRBD2. J lost 3 bases, V lost 3 bases, and 5 bases had no gene match. Germline CDR1 and CDR2: SGHRS and YFSETQ. There are 14 residues in the CDR3. CDR3 sequence: CASSSGGGEETQYF. CDR3 sequence (DNA): TGCGCCAGCAGCTCCGGTGGGGGGGAAGAGACCCAGTACTTC.

This clone has only one observation. The rearrangement joins TRBV10-3 to TRBJ1-5; D is possibly TRBD1 (5 bases). This CDR3 is 14 amino acids long. CDR1 is ENHRY and CDR2 is SYGVKD in the germline V gene. V was clipped by 4 bases and J by 1 base, with 8 bases between them. In nucleotides, the CDR3 is TGTGCCATCAGTGCCACAGGCAGCAATCAGCCCCAGCATTTT. This codes for CAISATGSNQPQHF.

V gene TRBV7-2 combines with J gene TRBJ2-1, with D unclear. Trimming shortened V by 1 base and J by 9 bases, and 10 bases separated the two germline ends. Germline V lookup: CDR1 SGHTA, CDR2 FQGNSA. This CDR3 is built from 13 residues. CDR3 DNA: TGTGCCAGCAGCTTAGGGCCGAATCGTGAGCAGTTCTTC. Encoded protein: CASSLGPNREQFF.

This clone was recorded once. The chain is built from TRBV9 and TRBJ2-7; 11 nucleotides match TRBD2. CDR1 and CDR2 from the germline V gene are SGDLS and YYNGEE. This CDR3 is built from 15 residues. Trimming took 0 bases from V and 6 from J; bases not matched to a gene: 5. The CDR3 reads CASSVVAGGPIEQYF. CDR3 DNA sequence: TGTGCCAGCAGCGTAGTAGCGGGAGGGCCTATCGAGCAGTACTTC.

The rearrangement links TRBV6-5 to TRBJ1-2, with TRBD1 matching over 8 bases. The germline CDR1 and CDR2 sequences are MNHEY and SVGAGI. Trimming cost V 0 bases and J 8 bases; bases outside gene matches: 5. This CDR3 has 14 residues. DNA of the CDR3: TGTGCCAGCAGTTACTCAGGCAGGGGGCAAGGCTACACCTTC. This translates into CASSYSGRGQGYTF.

The chain recombines TRBV29-1 with TRBJ1-2; 10 bases line up with TRBD1. The germline V gene encodes CDR1 SQVTM and CDR2 ANQGSEA. This CDR3 is 14 amino acids long. J was trimmed by 3 bases and V by 3 bases; bases with no gene match: 4. The CDR3 sequence is CSVDGDRGYYGYTF. In DNA, the CDR3 is TGCAGCGTTGACGGGGACAGGGGCTACTATGGCTACACCTTC.

The chain carries TRBV4-1 and TRBJ1-6, with 8 positions matching TRBD1. Germline assignment: CDR1 MGHRA and CDR2 YSYEKL. The V segment lost 3 bases and the J segment 6 bases; nucleotides outside the gene matches: 4. This CDR3 has 15 amino acids. The CDR3 DNA reads as TGCGCCAGCAGCCAGGTGACAGGGGCTAATTCACCCCTCCACTTT. It codes for CASSQVTGANSPLHF.

J is TRBJ1-5 and V is TRBV23-1; no firm D call. TRBV23-1 is classed as an ORF, of uncertain function. The CDR3 totals 11 residues. Between the trimmed V and J ends, which lost 8 bases and 8 bases, there was a span of 10 bases. CDR3 amino acids: CASGGIKPQHF. The CDR3 DNA reads as TGCGCCAGCGGAGGAATCAAGCCCCAGCATTTT.

This sequence joins TRBV19 and TRBJ1-1, with D possibly being TRBD1 (6 bases). Trimming took 5 bases from V and 5 from J, leaving 12 bases between them. CDR3 length: 13 amino acids. CDR1 and CDR2 from the germline V gene are LNHDA and SQIVND (reference sequence). The chain's CDR3 is CASSVRGRTEAFF. The DNA for the CDR3 is TGTGCCAGTAGTGTCAGGGGTAGGACTGAAGCTTTCTTT.

The chain joins TRBV29-1 to TRBJ1-4; 10 nucleotides match TRBD1. This CDR3 comprises 14 residues. CDR1 is SQVTM, CDR2 ANQGSEA, per germline. V lost 4 bases to trimming and J lost 2 bases; unmatched junction nucleotides: 1. The CDR3 is CSVGQGATNEKLFF. The CDR3, as DNA: TGCAGCGTTGGACAGGGGGCGACTAATGAAAAACTGTTTTTT.

Note on this clone: At one boundary the junction diverges from the germline segment, which might be a read error. The same CDR3 can be traced to other DNA sequences in this sample. The chain is built from TRBV7-7 and TRBJ2-7; 11 positions match TRBD2. The CDR3 loop spans 14 amino acids. Germline V gene sequence: CDR1 SSHAT, CDR2 FNYEAQ (reference sequence). The CDR3 loop is CASSVSGRAGEQYF. The CDR3, as DNA: TGCGCCAGCAGCGTTAGCGGGAGGGCCGGGGAGCAGTACTTC.

The V gene is TRBV30, the J gene TRBJ1-2; the D gene is possibly TRBD1 (6 bases). The V gene's germline CDR1 is GTSNPN and CDR2 SVGIG (reference sequence). This CDR3 contains 13 residues. V lost 0 bases to trimming and J lost 8 bases, with 13 bases between them. The CDR3 bases are TGTGCCTGGAGTGTTACAGGGTTCGGGGGCTACACCTTC. This translates into CAWSVTGFGGYTF.

CDR3 nucleotides: TGTGCCAGCAGGAGACGGGGACAGGGGGATGAGCAGTTCTTC. Residues: CASRRRGQGDEQFF. The genes are TRBV2 and TRBJ2-1, with 11 bases lining up with TRBD1. Losses at the gene ends were 6 bases for V and 8 bases for J; bases not matched to a gene: 6. The CDR3 contains 14 residues. The V gene's germline CDR1 is SNHLY and CDR2 FYNNEI.

The CDR3 protein is CASSPNGAGDTQYF. As DNA, the CDR3 is TGTGCCAGCTCACCCAATGGGGCAGGAGATACGCAGTATTTT. V is TRBV18 and J is TRBJ2-3; tentatively, D is TRBD1 (5 bases). The length of the CDR3 is 14 residues. V lost 3 bases, J lost 5 bases, and 12 bases lay in between. The germline V gene has CDR1 KGHSH and CDR2 LQKENI.

The V gene is TRBV7-3, the J gene TRBJ2-3; D unresolved. Germline CDR1 SGHTA, CDR2 FQGTGA. Trimming removed 5 bases from V and 2 bases from J, with 11 bases in between. This CDR3 comprises 14 residues. The CDR3 coding sequence is TGTGCCAGCAGCCCAAACTCCCACACAGATACGCAGTATTTT. This codes for CASSPNSHTDTQYF. Full variable domain (outside the CDR3, taken from reference TRBV7-3 and TRBJ2-3): GAGVSQTPSNKVTEKGKYVELRCDPISGHTALYWYRQSLGQGPEFLIYFQGTGAADDSGLPNDRFFAVRPEGSVSTLKIQRTERGDSAVYLCASSPNSHTDTQYFGPGTRLTVL.

This rearrangement joins TRBV7-9 to TRBJ2-2; the D gene is possibly TRBD2 (6 bases). CDR3 size: 14 residues. Per germline, CDR1 SEHNR and CDR2 FQNEAQ (reference sequence). The V and J ends lost 5 bases and 4 bases respectively, with 11 bases between them. The CDR3 bases are TGTGCCAGCAGCGTCTGGCGGGGCACCGGGGAGCTGTTTTTT. Its translation is CASSVWRGTGELFF. The variable domain in full, with the rest retrieved from reference TRBV7-9 and TRBJ2-2, is DTGVSQNPRHKITKRGQNVTFRCDPISEHNRLYWYRQTLGQGPEFLTYFQNEAQLEKSRLLSDRFSAERPKGSFSTLEIQRTEQGDSAMYLCASSVWRGTGELFFGEGSRLTVL.

The rearrangement uses TRBV2 and TRBJ1-6; no clear D. This CDR3 has 13 amino acids. Per the germline V gene, CDR1 is SNHLY and CDR2 is FYNNEI. V lost 7 bases and J 4 bases, leaving 8 bases between the germline ends. The CDR3 region is CASIPVYNSPLHF. CDR3 in DNA: TGTGCCAGCATACCGGTTTATAATTCACCCCTCCACTTT.

This clone occurred a few times. This chain joins TRBV7-2 and TRBJ2-1, with 7 bases that match TRBD2. The CDR3 covers 15 residues. J gave up 2 bases and V 4 bases, and 5 bases lay outside the gene matches. In germline, CDR1 is SGHTA, CDR2 FQGNSA. CDR3 loop: CASSSSGQPYNEQFF. The DNA of the CDR3 is TGTGCCAGCAGCTCTAGCGGCCAACCCTACAATGAGCAGTTCTTC.

The V call is TRBV4-1, the J call TRBJ2-7, with 10 nucleotides matching TRBD2. Germline V gene lookup returns CDR1 MGHRA and CDR2 YSYEKL. The junction had 2 bases not matched to a gene; V was cut back by 1 base and J by 2 bases. The CDR3 has 15 residues. In DNA form, the CDR3 reads TGCGCCAGCAGCCAAGGGCTAGCGGGAGCCTACGAGCAGTACTTC. Protein product: CASSQGLAGAYEQYF.

V gene TRBV2 combines with J gene TRBJ2-7; 8 bases are a match to TRBD2. The ends lost 4 bases at V and 6 bases at J; junction bases unmatched: 2. In germline, CDR1 is SNHLY, CDR2 FYNNEI. The CDR3 contains 12 residues. CDR3 amino acids: CASSAGGVEQYF. The CDR3 nucleotides read TGTGCCAGCAGTGCCGGGGGGGTCGAGCAGTACTTC. Combining the CDR3 with reference TRBV2 and TRBJ2-7 gives the whole variable domain EPEVTQTPSHQVTQMGQEVILRCVPISNHLYFYWYRQILGQKVEFLVSFYNNEISEKSEIFDDQFSVERPDGSNFTLKIRSTKLEDSAMYFCASSAGGVEQYFGPGTRLTVT.

V and J are TRBV6-5 and TRBJ2-1; no reliable D call. Germline CDR1 is MNHEY and CDR2 is SVGAGI. Trimming removed 9 bases from V and 4 bases from J, with 16 bases in between. This CDR3 comprises 14 residues. CDR3 sequence (DNA): TGTGCCAGGATCGAGGTTGTGGGTTACAATGAGCAGTTCTTC. Translation gives CARIEVVGYNEQFF.

This chain connects TRBV6-1 to TRBJ2-1, with 9 positions matching TRBD1. The CDR3 is 16 amino acids. V was clipped by 0 bases and J by 5 bases; unmatched bases: 5. The germline CDR1 and CDR2 sequences are MNHNS and SASEGT. CDR3: CASSEARWTGDNEQFF. Here the CDR3 DNA reads TGTGCCAGCAGTGAAGCGCGGTGGACAGGGGACAATGAGCAGTTCTTC.

The CDR3 loop is CASSTLTLGLAGGVYEQYF. The CDR3, as DNA: TGTGCCAGCAGCACCTTGACCCTGGGACTAGCGGGAGGGGTCTACGAGCAGTACTTC. The J gene is TRBJ2-7, the V gene TRBV5-6, with TRBD2 matching 16 bases. V shed 4 bases, J shed 3 bases, and the junction held 13 bases outside the gene matches. CDR1 SGHDT and CDR2 YYEEEE come from the germline V gene. The CDR3 consists of 19 residues.